This T cell receptor (beta chain) was recorded in a study of control samples from healthy donors and cancer patients. Repertoires were generated with immunoSEQ multiplex PCR, while TCRdb's copy carries only in-frame clones and drops some. The sample contains approximately 170,000 clones, 70% to 90% of which appear only once. V was pared by 2 bases and J by 5 bases, with 15 bases between. The CDR3 has 15 amino acids. Germline V gene sequence: CDR1 SGHAT, CDR2 FQNNGV. The TCR originated in a woman aged 25 to 45 in good health. The chain joins TRBV11-2 to TRBJ2-5, with D perhaps matching TRBD1 or TRBD2 (5 bases each). Sample: blood. DNA for the CDR3: TGTGCCAGCAGCTTATTCACAGCGAGGGGCGAGACCCAGTACTTC. Its translation is CASSLFTARGETQYF.